This T cell receptor beta chain originates from a study of CD8+CD57+ T cells in acquired aplastic anemia. As for the study in general: Sorted CD4+ and CD8+ cell DNA averaged approximately 3.4 ug.

General observations from the study: Some 30 shared CD8+ CDR3s appeared highly expressed within patients' immunodominant clones.

Profiling of TCR beta VDJ combinations and CDR3 sequences used genomic DNA as template. TCRdb re-derived calls from the reads in MiXCR, one entry per CDR3 protein. This sample carries roughly 190,000 distinct CDR3 sequences, roughly half of them seen once, and the ten largest clones take about 9.5%. This clonotype was counted many times. Its antigen is not known. Those patients picked for sequencing had displayed CD8+CD57+ cell expansion on flow cytometry. Blood samples were obtained from patients who had received no prior therapy. CDR1 is DFQATT and CDR2 is SNEGSKA in the germline V gene (reference sequence). The ends lost 3 bases at V and 5 bases at J; junction bases unmatched: 7. The CDR3 has 14 residues.

Sequenced material: sorted CD4+, CD8+, or CD8+CD57+ T cells (not recorded which) from PBMCs. V and J are TRBV20-1 and TRBJ2-3; 8 bases are shared with TRBD2. This receptor was obtained from a human donor with aplastic anemia. Written as DNA, the CDR3 is TGCAGTGCTAGTACGGGAGGGCCCAAAGATACGCAGTATTTT. It encodes CSASTGGPKDTQYF.